This TCR beta chain was recorded in a study of shared clonotypes between healthy human individuals. General study results and limits: Sorted-subset samples were not fully sequenced, rarefaction indicated.

Per the germline V gene, CDR1 is MNHEY and CDR2 is SMNVEV (reference sequence). The V gene lost 3 bases and the J gene lost 0 bases, with 18 bases spanning the gap. The CDR3 runs 18 residues. The protocol was immunoSEQ multiplex PCR, while the TCRdb copy is restricted to in-frame clones and leaves out a portion. Here the sample spans hundreds of thousands of clones, around 96% being singletons. As to this clone: Its antigen remains unknown.

The naive CD8 subset, CD45RO-negative cells positively selected for CCR7, excluded terminally differentiated effector memory CD45RA+ cells. The specimen sequenced was naive CD8+ T cells sorted from blood. This TCR derives from a woman under 40 in good health. J is TRBJ2-1 and V is TRBV27; D gene uncertain. Here the CDR3 DNA reads TGTGCCAGCAGTTTTACCCCCCCAACCAAGAGCTCCTACAATGAGCAGTTCTTC. It is translated as CASSFTPPTKSSYNEQFF.